The subject of this entry is one T cell receptor beta chain. The target antigen is unknown. The sample comes from a study of glioma-infiltrating T cells after dendritic cell vaccination. Study-level information: Patients received autologous tumor lysate-pulsed dendritic cell vaccination between about 2003 and 2013. Study findings and constraints: Patients with more pretreatment TILs had longer time to progression and survival.

Up to about 2 ug genomic DNA was used for TCRB CDR3 amplification. Assay used: immunoSEQ multiplex PCR; TCRdb lists only in-frame clones, some missing. This sample has almost 90,000 clones, with 80% to 85% found just once. V was cut by 3 bases and J by 6 bases, with 14 bases left in between. Germline-derived CDR1 and CDR2 are LGHNA and YSLEER. The CDR3 spans 15 residues. The time point is: after dendritic cell vaccination, including at tumor progression/relapse. The chain employs TRBV4-3 and TRBJ2-2, with a possible D match to TRBD1 (6 bases). Specimen: blood, collected after dendritic cell vaccination. The origin of this receptor is a human donor with glioblastoma. CDR3 nucleotide sequence: TGCGCCAGCAGCCATACAGGGAGTGCGTCCGGGGAGCTGTTTTTT. As protein: CASSHTGSASGELFF.